This T cell receptor beta chain was identified during a study of identical twins (dated by TCRdb to about 2016). For context, the study as a whole: The study deep-sequenced TCR alpha and beta repertoires from monozygotic twins, unrelated adults of various ages and cord blood to test whether fetal clonotypes persist. Replicate twin experiments were performed at different times using different library preparation protocols to rule out contamination. Here is what the overall study found, with its caveats: Compared with coincidental sharing between unrelated individuals, out-of-frame TCR alpha sequences shared between twins showed an excess of sequences with low generation probability. Fewer insertions were carried by abundant cord blood beta clonotypes; a weaker similar trend was observed in young adult naive repertoires, while no such trend was observed in memory repertoires. The excess sharing between twins in beta out-of-frame sequences was weaker because fewer shared sequences reduced the signal-to-noise ratio. Because the same donors could not be followed over many years, the conclusions relied on cross-sectional statistical analysis. Zero-insertion analyses could be partly confounded by invariant T cells such as MAIT and iNKT, though diverse VJ usage argued against such confounding for most clonotypes. In monozygotic twins, recombination models systematically underestimated out-of-frame TCR alpha sharing, but the models matched the sharing seen between unrelated individuals.

Every donor was a healthy Caucasian. Three pairs of female monozygotic twins, all aged about 18 to 30 years, made up the twin cohort. CD4+ and CD8+ T cell populations were isolated with positive isolation kits from Invitrogen. The library was made by 5' RACE. Sequencing took place on an Illumina HiSeq 2000. A universal primer binding site was introduced by template switching, and a unique molecular identifier was present in the final cDNA, enabling accurate counting of TCR cDNA molecules. First-strand cDNA for TCR alpha and beta chains was synthesized from specific primers in the conserved constant-segment region. To control for contamination, each cDNA library was double barcoded with a SMART-Mk sample barcode plus Illumina barcodes. TruSeq adapter sequences, together with Illumina sample barcodes, were added in two successive PCR steps. TCR alpha and beta cDNA libraries were sequenced on the Illumina HiSeq platform with custom primers. As for how the authors treated the data: MiGEC processed the raw reads to extract unique molecular identifiers, while MiXCR was used to determine the CDR3 positions. Recombination models were inferred per individual with the repgenHMM and IGoR tools using an EM algorithm. The analysis of shared clonotypes was done with the tcR package in R, with sharing normalized by the product of cloneset sizes. To study raw recombination without the effects of thymic and clonal selection, out-of-frame nonproductive sequences were analyzed. TCRdb applied fastp at Q25 and MiXCR to the public reads, then kept only in-frame beta chains. Under each unique CDR3 protein, matching rows form one entry showing the most common genes and DNA. It is TCRdb's table, rather than the study itself, that gives the V and J calls and clone size. This sample comprises just under 550,000 distinct CDR3 sequences, over 12% of them detected only once. In total, the top ten clones hold roughly 0.42% of the sample.

Turning to this clonotype: Its specific antigen is unknown. No much larger clone exists at a distance of one base, and base qualities are not known.

Taken from the germline V gene, the CDR1 and CDR2 loops are SNHLY and FYNNEI. From the cysteine through the phenylalanine, the CDR3 covers 13 amino acids. Only CDR3 DNA is held: 39 bases, read in frame from base 1. V lost 6 bases and J lost 8 bases; the stretch between them is 13 bases long. Separately, the same data were catalogued under a study of yellow fever vaccine responses in identical twins. The second publication reports: According to the authors, in identical twins the way T cells responded to vaccination appeared partly convergent and partly personalized. Focusing on identical twins, the study followed the T cell clones that responded to the vaccine, and did so with precision.

The receptor was isolated from a woman younger than 30 in good health. The specimen sequenced was CD4+ T cells sorted from blood. Here the chain combines TRBV2 and TRBJ1-4; a tentative D call is TRBD1 (5 bases match). The DNA sequence is as follows: TGTGCCAGCAGCCAGGGCCGCGCGGAAAAACTGTTTTTT. It translates as CASSQGRAEKLFF.